This T cell receptor (beta chain) emerged from a study of T-cell memory formation after mild COVID-19. General study findings and limits: For contracting clones, CD4+ ones sat mainly in CM and EM, CD8+ in EMRA.

This clonotype turned up a few times. The target antigen is unknown. The CDR3 totals 12 residues. CDR1 SNHLY and CDR2 FYNNEI come from the germline V gene. V gave up 6 bases and J gave up 14 bases, with 18 bases separating them. TCRdb processed the 5' RACE reads anew with MiXCR; each CDR3 protein has one entry. The data hold more than 55,000 distinct CDR3 sequences, with over 7.5% observed a single time. This clonotype was sampled from a young man who had mild COVID-19 (a few samples of this study predate the infection). Cell type and time point are not known. Sequencing was done on a sample of PBMCs or a T cell subset sorted from them (not recorded which). The chain employs TRBV2 and TRBJ2-3; TRBD2 might be the D (6 bases). In DNA, the CDR3 is TGTGCCAGCAGAGACTACCCGGGACTTCCGTATTTT. This gives the protein CASRDYPGLPYF.